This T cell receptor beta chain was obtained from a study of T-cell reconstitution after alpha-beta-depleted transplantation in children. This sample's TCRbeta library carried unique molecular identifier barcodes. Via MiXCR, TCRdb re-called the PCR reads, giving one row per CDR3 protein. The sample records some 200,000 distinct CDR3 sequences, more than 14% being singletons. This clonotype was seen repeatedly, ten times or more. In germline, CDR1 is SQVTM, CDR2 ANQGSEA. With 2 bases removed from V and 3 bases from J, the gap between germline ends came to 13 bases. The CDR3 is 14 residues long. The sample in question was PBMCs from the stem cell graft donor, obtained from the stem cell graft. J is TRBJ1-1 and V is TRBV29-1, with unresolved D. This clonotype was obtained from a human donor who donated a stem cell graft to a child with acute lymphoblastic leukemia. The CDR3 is CSVEKFGSDTEAFF. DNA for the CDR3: TGCAGCGTTGAAAAGTTTGGGTCGGACACTGAAGCTTTCTTT.